The sequence of this TCR beta chain was determined in a study of T cells in Graves' hyperthyroidism and ophthalmopathy (dated by TCRdb to about 2019). Looking at the study overall: Peripheral blood samples were taken at the time of initial diagnosis, prior to any treatment. A discovery cohort of about a hundred patients, approximately 45 with Graves' ophthalmopathy and approximately 57 with stable Graves' hyperthyroidism, was used to find distinguishing TCR V-J signatures. Whether ophthalmopathy could be predicted prospectively was tested in an independent validation cohort made up of about 18 hyperthyroidism patients plus 17 patients who later progressed to ophthalmopathy. The approximately 90 discovery patients were randomly split 7:3 into training and test sets. Thyroid tissue and blood T-cell repertoires from roughly 6 Graves' hyperthyroidism patients were also compared in the study. After sampling, hyperthyroidism patients received methimazole starting at 30 mg daily, and ophthalmopathy patients received high-dose intravenous methylprednisolone. According to the paper, TCR Vbeta CDR3 sequencing was carried out on about 140 peripheral blood samples, which came from approximately 41 ophthalmopathy, roughly 75 hyperthyroidism and approximately 17 progressor patients.

TCR beta CDR3 regions were amplified from RNA transcripts. The first round of RT-PCR for the TCR CDR3 was performed with the HTBI primer set and the Qiagen OneStep RT-PCR kit. Libraries were constructed in a second round of multiplex PCR, after which size selection and purification were carried out. The libraries were sequenced on an Illumina HiSeq2000 using paired-end 100 bp reads. On the authors' methods: SOAPnuke was used to process the raw data, with reads discarded if the reads contained adapters or uncalled bases, had a mean Phred below 15, or lacked an exact constant-primer or identifier match. High-quality paired reads were merged with COPE v1.2.5, and unique nucleotide sequences were defined as clonotypes. Clonotypes were aligned to IMGT TRBV, TRBD and TRBJ reference segments using MiTCR v1.1. Analysis was restricted to V-J combinations with a frequency above 0.0001, which covered 99.2% of repertoires. The TCS score was defined as F50 (clonal expansion) divided by E x V (chaos), with BLOSUM62-based TCRdist calculated between CDR3 peptides within each V-J. Welch's t-statistics and random forest reduced around 520 V-J features to about 13, which were used in a naive Bayes classifier (R e1071). TCRdb reprocessed the public reads (quality trimming at Q25 with fastp, clone calling with MiXCR) and kept in-frame beta chains. Rows with one shared CDR3 protein collapse into an entry with the most common genes and DNA. TCRdb's processing, not the study's, gives the V and J calls here. The sample table holds 200,000 to 250,000 distinct CDR3 sequences, of which about 15% were seen once. Less than 35% of the sample is taken by the ten largest.

The germline V gene specifies SGHTA as CDR1 and FQGNSA as CDR2. The CDR3 runs 14 residues from the cysteine to the phenylalanine. Kept here is only the CDR3 DNA, which spans 42 bases and is read in frame from base 1. Clipping removes 5 bases from V and 9 bases from J, with 7 as the unmatched junction base count. Regarding this clonotype: The antigen this receptor binds is unknown. Per-base quality was not reported, and no clone a single base away is much larger than it.

Summary of the overall study and its limitations: Sample size was not statistically predetermined, and investigators were not blinded to group allocation. Most expanded thyroid clonotypes (frequency above 0.001) were also detected in blood, suggesting blood repertoires may reflect thyroid immune responses. In validation, progression to ophthalmopathy was predicted by the model with 70.59% sensitivity and 72% to 85% specificity, a median of around 5.9 months before onset. A 13 V-J signature model separated ophthalmopathy from stable hyperthyroidism, with approximately 86% sensitivity and 81.08% specificity in cross-validation and 80%/75% in testing.

In the ophthalmopathy patients, disease was moderately to severely active, with a Clinical Activity Score of 3 or more, a NOSPECS grade of 4 or more, and a duration of less than 3 months. Exclusion was applied to patients with uncontrolled infections, other autoimmune diseases, pregnancy or lactation. Diagnoses were based on clinical symptoms, serum thyroxine and TRAb, thyroid ultrasound and orbital computed tomography. PBMCs were separated from roughly 10 ml of fresh peripheral blood using Ficoll-Paque density gradient centrifugation. Trizol reagent was used to extract total RNA, and RNA quality was then checked on an Agilent 2100 Bioanalyzer.

The sequenced sample was blood. The sequence was obtained from a woman between 18 and 30 years old with Graves' ophthalmopathy. This chain is built from TRBV7-2 and TRBJ2-1, and 10 junctional nucleotides match TRBD2. The DNA sequence is TGTGCCAGCAGCCCCAAGACTAGCGGGCGTGAGCAGTTCTTC. This yields the protein CASSPKTSGREQFF.